This T cell receptor beta chain was profiled in a study of blood T cell repertoires in COVID-19. Study-wide background: Acute-phase and convalescent COVID-19 samples originated in the United States, Italy and Spain. Sources were T cells, B-cell-depleted T cells, or PBMCs; the material itself was cDNA or gDNA.

Trimming at V came to 2 bases and at J to 2 bases, leaving 4 bases not matched to a gene. Germline CDR1 and CDR2: SEHNR and FQNEAQ (reference sequence). This CDR3 has 16 amino acids. Per the authors' pipeline: Amplifying reference gene primers gave estimates of nucleated cell counts. Sequencing was performed with immunoSEQ multiplex PCR; in TCRdb, only in-frame clones are kept and a portion is missing. That table is the source of V, J and clone size, and D and trimming were worked out from the DNA. Of roughly 500,000 clones in the sample, roughly 89% were seen once. In Seattle, patients joined the study during active infection and were tracked longitudinally.

Sequences were obtained from peripheral blood. V gene TRBV7-9 combines with J gene TRBJ1-5; TRBD1 agrees at 9 bases. This receptor was taken from a man between 18 and 35 years old with COVID-19, enrolled during active disease. CDR3 coding DNA: TGTGCCAGCAGCTTAACAGGGGGCGCGGGCAATCAGCCCCAGCATTTT. Translated: CASSLTGGAGNQPQHF.